This T cell receptor beta chain comes out of a study of siplizumab effects on memory and regulatory T cells. General study points: Most proliferating CD4+ or CD8+ clones, roughly 75-97%, had no naive or memory assignment.

Clones were read by immunoSEQ multiplex PCR, and TCRdb kept only the in-frame ones, dropping some. The sample lists approximately 70,000 clones, about 89% occurring once. Between the trimmed V and J ends, which lost 8 bases and 6 bases, there was a span of 7 bases. Looked up from germline, CDR1 is MNHEY and CDR2 is SVGAGI. The CDR3 is 10 residues long. This clone was detected a few times. Its antigen remains unknown. The sequenced material came from CD8+ T cells sorted from blood. V is TRBV6-5 and J is TRBJ1-1; D gene uncertain. The receptor's source is a human donor in good health. For the CDR3, the DNA is TGTGCCAGCGGGTATGCTGAAGCTTTCTTT. Translated, it gives CASGYAEAFF.